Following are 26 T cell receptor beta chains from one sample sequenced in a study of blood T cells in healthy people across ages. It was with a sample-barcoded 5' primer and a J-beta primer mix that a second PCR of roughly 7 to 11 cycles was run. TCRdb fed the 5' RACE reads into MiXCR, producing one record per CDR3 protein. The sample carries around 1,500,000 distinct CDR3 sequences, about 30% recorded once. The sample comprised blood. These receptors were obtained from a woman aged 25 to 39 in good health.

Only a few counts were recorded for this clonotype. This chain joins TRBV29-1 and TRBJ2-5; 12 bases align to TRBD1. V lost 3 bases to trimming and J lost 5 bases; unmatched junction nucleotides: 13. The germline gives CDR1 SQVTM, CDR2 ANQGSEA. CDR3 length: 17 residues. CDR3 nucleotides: TGCAGCGTTGACTCCGGGACAGGGGGCCCCCGAGGGGAGACCCAGTACTTC. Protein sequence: CSVDSGTGGPRGETQYF. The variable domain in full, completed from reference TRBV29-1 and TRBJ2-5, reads SAVISQKPSRDICQRGTSLTIQCQVDSQVTMMFWYRQQPGQSLTLIATANQGSEATYESGFVIDKFPISRPNLTFSTLTVSNMSPEDSSIYLCSVDSGTGGPRGETQYFGPGTRLLVL.

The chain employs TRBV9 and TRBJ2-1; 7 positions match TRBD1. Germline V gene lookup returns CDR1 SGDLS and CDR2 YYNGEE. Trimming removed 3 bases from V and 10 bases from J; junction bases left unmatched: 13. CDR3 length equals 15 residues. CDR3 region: CASSGRQGTSYEQFF. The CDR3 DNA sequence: TGTGCCAGCAGCGGCAGACAGGGCACCTCCTACGAGCAGTTCTTC.

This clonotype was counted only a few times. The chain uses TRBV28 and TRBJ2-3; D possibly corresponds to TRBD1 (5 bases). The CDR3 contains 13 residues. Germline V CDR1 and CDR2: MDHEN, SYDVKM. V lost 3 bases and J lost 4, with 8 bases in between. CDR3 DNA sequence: TGTGCCAGCAGTTTGACAGTGCCAGATACGCAGTATTTT. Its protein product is CASSLTVPDTQYF.

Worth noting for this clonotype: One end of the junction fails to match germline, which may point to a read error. The CDR3 loop reads CAIRESRNTEAFF. For the CDR3, the DNA is TGTGCCATCAGGGAGTCAAGGAACACTGAAGCTTTCTTT. This chain links TRBV10-3 with TRBJ1-1, with D uncertain. This CDR3 has 13 residues. From germline, CDR1 is ENHRY and CDR2 SYGVKD.

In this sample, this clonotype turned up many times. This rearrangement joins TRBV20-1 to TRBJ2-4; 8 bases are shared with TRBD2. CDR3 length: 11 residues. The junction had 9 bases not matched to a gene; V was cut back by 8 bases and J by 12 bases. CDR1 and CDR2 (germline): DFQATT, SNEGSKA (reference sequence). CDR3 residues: CSTRIAGSQYF. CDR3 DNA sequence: TGCAGTACGAGAATAGCGGGATCTCAGTACTTC.

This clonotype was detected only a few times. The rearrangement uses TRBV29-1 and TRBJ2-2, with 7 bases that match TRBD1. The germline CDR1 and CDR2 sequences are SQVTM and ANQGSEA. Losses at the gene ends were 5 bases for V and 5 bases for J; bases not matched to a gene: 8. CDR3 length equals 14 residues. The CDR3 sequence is CSVSGTEFTGELFF. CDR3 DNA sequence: TGCAGCGTTTCCGGGACAGAGTTTACCGGGGAGCTGTTTTTT.

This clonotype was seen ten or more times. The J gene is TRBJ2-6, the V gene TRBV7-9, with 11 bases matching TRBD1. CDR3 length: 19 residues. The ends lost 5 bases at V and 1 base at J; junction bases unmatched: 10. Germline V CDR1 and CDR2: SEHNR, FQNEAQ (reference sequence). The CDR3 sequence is CASSKKGQGALSGANVLTF. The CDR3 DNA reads TGTGCCAGCAGCAAGAAAGGACAGGGGGCACTTTCTGGGGCCAACGTCCTGACTTTC.

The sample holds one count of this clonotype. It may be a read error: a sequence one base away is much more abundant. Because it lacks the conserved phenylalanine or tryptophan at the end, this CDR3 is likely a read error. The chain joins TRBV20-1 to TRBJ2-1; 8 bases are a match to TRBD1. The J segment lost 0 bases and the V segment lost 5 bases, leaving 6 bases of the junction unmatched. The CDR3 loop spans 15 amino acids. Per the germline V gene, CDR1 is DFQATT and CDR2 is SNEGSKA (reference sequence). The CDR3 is CSAGGQGDSYNEQFS. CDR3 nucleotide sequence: TGCAGTGCTGGAGGACAGGGCGACTCCTACAATGAGCAGTTCTCC.

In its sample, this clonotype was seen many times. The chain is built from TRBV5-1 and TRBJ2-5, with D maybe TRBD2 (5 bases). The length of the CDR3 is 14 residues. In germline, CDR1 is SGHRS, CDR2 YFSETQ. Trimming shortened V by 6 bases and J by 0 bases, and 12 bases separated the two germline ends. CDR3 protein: CASTASGYQETQYF. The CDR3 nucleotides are TGCGCCAGCACTGCTTCGGGGTACCAAGAGACCCAGTACTTC.

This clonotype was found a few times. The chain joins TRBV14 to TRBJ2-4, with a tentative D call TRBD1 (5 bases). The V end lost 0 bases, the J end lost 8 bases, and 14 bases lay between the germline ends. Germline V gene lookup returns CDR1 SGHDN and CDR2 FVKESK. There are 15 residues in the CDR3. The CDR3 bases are TGTGCCAGCAGCCAAGAGCCCTCTTCAGGGTACATTCAGTACTTC. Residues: CASSQEPSSGYIQYF.

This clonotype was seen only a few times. CDR3 amino acids: CASSWDRGRPAFF. As DNA, the CDR3 is TGTGCCAGCAGTTGGGACAGGGGGCGCCCAGCTTTCTTT. The rearrangement uses TRBV12-3 or TRBV12-4 and TRBJ1-1; 12 bases align to TRBD1. This CDR3 has 13 amino acids. The ends lost 4 bases at V and 10 bases at J; junction bases unmatched: 4.

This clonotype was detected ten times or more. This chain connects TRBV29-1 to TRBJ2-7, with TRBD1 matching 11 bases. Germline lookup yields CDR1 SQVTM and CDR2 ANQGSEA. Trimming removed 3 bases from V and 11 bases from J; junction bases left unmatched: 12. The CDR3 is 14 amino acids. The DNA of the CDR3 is TGCAGCGTTGAGAAGGTGGGGTCGGGACAGGGGGAGTACTTC. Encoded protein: CSVEKVGSGQGEYF.

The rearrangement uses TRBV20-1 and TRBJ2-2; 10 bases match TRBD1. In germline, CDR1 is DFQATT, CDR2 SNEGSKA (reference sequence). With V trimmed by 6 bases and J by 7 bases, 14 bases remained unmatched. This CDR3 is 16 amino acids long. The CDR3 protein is CSAAPAGTGAGGELFF. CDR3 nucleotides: TGCAGTGCCGCGCCCGCGGGGACAGGGGCGGGCGGGGAGCTGTTTTTT.

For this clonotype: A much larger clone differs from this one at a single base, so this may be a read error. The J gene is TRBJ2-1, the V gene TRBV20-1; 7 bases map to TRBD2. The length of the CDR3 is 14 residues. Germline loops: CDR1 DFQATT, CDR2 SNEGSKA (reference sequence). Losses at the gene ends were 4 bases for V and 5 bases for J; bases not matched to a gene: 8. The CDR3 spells CSAKSWDYHNEQFF. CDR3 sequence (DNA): TGCAGTGCTAAGAGCTGGGACTATCACAATGAGCAGTTCTTC.

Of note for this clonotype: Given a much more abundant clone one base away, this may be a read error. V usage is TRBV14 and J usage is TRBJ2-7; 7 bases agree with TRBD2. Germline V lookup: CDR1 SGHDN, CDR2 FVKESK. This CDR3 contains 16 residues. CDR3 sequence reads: CAGSHYQAGWFYEQYF. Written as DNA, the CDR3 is TGTGCCGGCAGCCACTATCAAGCGGGATGGTTCTACGAGCAGTACTTC.

The CDR3 loop reads CASSFPINEREKVVFYNEQFF. The CDR3 DNA reads as TGTGCCAGCAGCTTCCCTATTAACGAGCGGGAGAAGGTGGTGTTCTACAATGAGCAGTTCTTC. This chain joins TRBV7-8 and TRBJ2-1, with 8 nucleotides matching TRBD2. V was clipped by 3 bases and J by 3 bases; unmatched bases: 22. The germline gives CDR1 SGHVS, CDR2 FQNEAQ. This CDR3 is built from 21 residues.

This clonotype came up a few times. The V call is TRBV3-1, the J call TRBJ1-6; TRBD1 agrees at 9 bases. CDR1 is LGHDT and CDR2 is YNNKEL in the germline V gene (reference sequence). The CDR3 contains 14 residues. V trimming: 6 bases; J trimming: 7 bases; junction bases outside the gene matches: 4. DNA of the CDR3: TGTGCCAGCAGACAGGGGGCAGAGAATTCACCCCTCCACTTT. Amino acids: CASRQGAENSPLHF.

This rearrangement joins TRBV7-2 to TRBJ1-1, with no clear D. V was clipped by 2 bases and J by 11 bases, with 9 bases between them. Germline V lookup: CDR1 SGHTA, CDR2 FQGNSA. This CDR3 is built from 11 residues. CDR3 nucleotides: TGTGCCAGCAGCTTACTTTTACGGGCTTTCTTT. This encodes CASSLLLRAFF.

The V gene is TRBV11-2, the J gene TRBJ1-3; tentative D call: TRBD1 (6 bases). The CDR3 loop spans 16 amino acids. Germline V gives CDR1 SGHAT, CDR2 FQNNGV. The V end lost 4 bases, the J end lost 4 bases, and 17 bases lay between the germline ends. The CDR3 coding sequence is TGTGCCAGCAGCTCGACAGGCCAGTCAAGGGGAAACACCATATATTTT. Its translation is CASSSTGQSRGNTIYF. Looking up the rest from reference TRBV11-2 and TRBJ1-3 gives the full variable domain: EAGVAQSPRYKIIEKRQSVAFWCNPISGHATLYWYQQILGQGPKLLIQFQNNGVVDDSQLPKDRFSAERLKGVDSTLKIQPAKLEDSAVYLCASSSTGQSRGNTIYFGEGSWLTVV.

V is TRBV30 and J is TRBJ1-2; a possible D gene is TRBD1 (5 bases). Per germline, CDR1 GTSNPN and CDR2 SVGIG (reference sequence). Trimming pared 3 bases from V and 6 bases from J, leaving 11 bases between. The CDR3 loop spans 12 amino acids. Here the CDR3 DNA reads TGTGCCTGGAGGTGGAGGGGTGATGGCTACACCTTC. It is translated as CAWRWRGDGYTF.

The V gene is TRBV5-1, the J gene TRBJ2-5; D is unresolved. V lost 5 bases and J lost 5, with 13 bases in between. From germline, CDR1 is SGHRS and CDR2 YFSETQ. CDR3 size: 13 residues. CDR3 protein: CASRGSLQETQYF. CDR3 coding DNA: TGCGCCAGCAGGGGGTCCCTCCAGGAGACCCAGTACTTC.

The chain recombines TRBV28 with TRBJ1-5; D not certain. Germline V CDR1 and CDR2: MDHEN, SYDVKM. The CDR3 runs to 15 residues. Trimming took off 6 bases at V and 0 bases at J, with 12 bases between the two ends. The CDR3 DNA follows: TGTGCCAGCAGACCAGGCGGATATAGCAATCAGCCCCAGCATTTT. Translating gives CASRPGGYSNQPQHF.

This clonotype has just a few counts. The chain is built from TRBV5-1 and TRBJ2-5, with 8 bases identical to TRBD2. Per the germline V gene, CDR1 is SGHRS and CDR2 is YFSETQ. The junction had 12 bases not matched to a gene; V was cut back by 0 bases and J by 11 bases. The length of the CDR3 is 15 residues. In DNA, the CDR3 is TGCGCCAGCAGCTTGGCGGGGGGGCCGTCGGATGAGCAGTACTTC. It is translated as CASSLAGGPSDEQYF.

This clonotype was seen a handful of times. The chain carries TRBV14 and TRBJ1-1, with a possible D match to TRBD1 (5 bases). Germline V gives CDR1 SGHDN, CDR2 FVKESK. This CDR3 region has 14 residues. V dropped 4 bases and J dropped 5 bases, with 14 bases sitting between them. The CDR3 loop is CASSRERGSTEAFF. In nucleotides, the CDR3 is TGTGCCAGCAGCCGAGAAAGGGGATCAACTGAAGCTTTCTTT.

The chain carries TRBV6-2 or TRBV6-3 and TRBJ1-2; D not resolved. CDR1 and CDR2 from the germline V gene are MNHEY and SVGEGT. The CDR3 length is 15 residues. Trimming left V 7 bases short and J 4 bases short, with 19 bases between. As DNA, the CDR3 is TGTGCCAGCACCCACCCACTTTACCCGGTCTATGGCTACACCTTC. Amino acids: CASTHPLYPVYGYTF.

The CDR3 here is CAWSGVAFAGEQYF. Here the CDR3 DNA reads TGTGCCTGGAGTGGGGTAGCGTTCGCGGGCGAGCAGTACTTC. The rearrangement uses TRBV30 and TRBJ2-7; possibly TRBD2 for D (5 bases). The germline V and J ends were trimmed by 1 base and 6 bases, with 16 bases remaining between them. Germline V gives CDR1 GTSNPN, CDR2 SVGIG (reference sequence). The CDR3 is 14 amino acids.